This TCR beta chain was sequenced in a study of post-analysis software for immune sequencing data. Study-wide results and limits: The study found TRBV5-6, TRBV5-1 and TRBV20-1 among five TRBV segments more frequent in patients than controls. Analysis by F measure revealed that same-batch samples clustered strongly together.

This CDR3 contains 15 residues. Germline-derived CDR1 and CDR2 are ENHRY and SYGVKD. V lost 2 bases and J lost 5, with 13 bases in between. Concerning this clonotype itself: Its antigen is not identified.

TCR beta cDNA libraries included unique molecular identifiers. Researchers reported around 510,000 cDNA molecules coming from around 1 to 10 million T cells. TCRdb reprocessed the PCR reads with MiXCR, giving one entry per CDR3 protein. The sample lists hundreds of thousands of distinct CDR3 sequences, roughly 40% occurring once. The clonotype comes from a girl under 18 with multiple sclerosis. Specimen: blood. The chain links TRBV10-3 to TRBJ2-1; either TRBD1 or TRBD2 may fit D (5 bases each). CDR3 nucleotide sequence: TGTGCCATCAGTGAGGGGGGAGATCTTCACAATGAGCAGTTCTTC. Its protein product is CAISEGGDLHNEQFF.